Shown below are 29 T cell receptor beta chains from a single sample sequenced in a study of blood T cell repertoires in COVID-19 (dated by TCRdb to the early 2020s). The protocol used for the library was the immunoSEQ multiplex PCR assay. This is the immuneACCESS table as TCRdb keeps it, with only in-frame sequences that have V and J called. A part of the clones is gone; compared with another copy, unresolved V genes explain less than half, and the rest is unexplained. The sample contains hundreds of thousands of clones, around 86% of them found a single time. 1.5% to 2% of the sample is held by the ten biggest clonotypes. Sequenced material: PBMCs or T cells enriched from blood (not recorded which). These receptors all stem from a man aged 35 to 55 who had recovered from COVID-19.

The chain carries TRBV30 and TRBJ1-5, with 9 bases lining up with TRBD1. Germline loops: CDR1 GTSNPN, CDR2 SVGIG (reference sequence). The length of the CDR3 is 12 residues. Trimming cost V 1 base and J 14 bases; bases outside gene matches: 6. The CDR3 DNA reads TGTGCCTGGAGTGCGTACAGGGGGCAAAAGCATTTT. This translates into CAWSAYRGQKHF.

V gene TRBV2 combines with J gene TRBJ2-7; D may be TRBD1 (6 bases). V was trimmed by 7 bases and J by 3 bases, leaving 10 bases between them. Germline lookup yields CDR1 SNHLY and CDR2 FYNNEI. The CDR3 totals 12 residues. The CDR3 loop is CASIQGDYEQYF. The CDR3 bases are TGTGCCAGCATACAGGGAGACTACGAGCAGTACTTC.

A word on this clone: Other DNA sequences in the same sample also yield this CDR3. The DNA for the CDR3 is TGTGCCAGCAGCTTCTCCGGGGATAATTCACCCCTCCACTTT. This gives the protein CASSFSGDNSPLHF. V is TRBV11-2 and J is TRBJ1-6; no clear D gene. Germline V gives CDR1 SGHAT, CDR2 FQNNGV. The CDR3 contains 14 residues. The ends were cut back, 3 bases at V and 5 bases at J, with 8 bases in the middle.

This clone was recorded a few times. The chain couples TRBV28 to TRBJ1-1, with D unclear. V was pared by 8 bases and J by 2 bases, with 12 bases between. The V gene's germline CDR1 is MDHEN and CDR2 SYDVKM. CDR3 length: 13 amino acids. CDR3 nucleotides: TGTGCCAGCGCCTCTGGTGGCAACACTGAAGCTTTCTTT. This sequence encodes CASASGGNTEAFF.

The chain employs TRBV27 and TRBJ1-1, with 7 bases matching TRBD1. Trimming removed 8 bases from V and 0 bases from J; junction bases left unmatched: 6. Germline lookup yields CDR1 MNHEY and CDR2 SMNVEV (reference sequence). CDR3 length: 14 amino acids. CDR3 nucleotide sequence: TGTGCCAGCCGGGACAGCCCCCTGAACACTGAAGCTTTCTTT. It yields the protein CASRDSPLNTEAFF.

This chain connects TRBV6-5 to TRBJ2-7; D may be TRBD2 (6 bases). The V gene's germline CDR1 is MNHEY and CDR2 SVGAGI. This CDR3 region has 13 residues. V was pared by 5 bases and J by 2 bases, with 10 bases between. The CDR3 loop is CASSTRGAYEQYF. The DNA of the CDR3 is TGTGCCAGCAGTACGCGCGGGGCCTACGAGCAGTACTTC.

This chain links TRBV19 with TRBJ2-7; tentative D call: TRBD2 (6 bases). Between the trimmed V and J ends, which lost 5 bases and 2 bases, there was a span of 13 bases. The CDR3 runs 14 residues. The germline V gene encodes CDR1 LNHDA and CDR2 SQIVND (reference sequence). The CDR3: CASSARRDAYEQYF. As DNA, the CDR3 is TGTGCCAGTAGTGCTCGGCGGGATGCCTACGAGCAGTACTTC.

V and J are TRBV10-2 and TRBJ1-5; D gene uncertain. This CDR3 has 16 amino acids. V shed 3 bases and J shed 2 bases, with 14 bases lying between them. CDR1 is WSHSY, CDR2 SAAADI, per germline. In DNA, the CDR3 is TGCGCCAGCAGTGACCCTGGGCTCCCGGGCAATCAGCCCCAGCATTTT. This translates into CASSDPGLPGNQPQHF.

The table lists this clone with many counts. The chain recombines TRBV4-1 with TRBJ2-3, with 7 positions matching TRBD2. The V gene's germline CDR1 is MGHRA and CDR2 YSYEKL. The trim removed 5 bases at V and 4 bases at J, leaving 12 bases unmatched. The CDR3 consists of 16 residues. The CDR3 sequence: CASSLVLAEDADTQYF. The CDR3 bases are TGCGCCAGCAGCTTGGTCCTAGCGGAGGATGCAGATACGCAGTATTTT.

The chain combines TRBV19 with TRBJ1-5, with TRBD1 as a possible D gene (6 bases). Germline CDR1 and CDR2: LNHDA and SQIVND (reference sequence). V gave up 10 bases and J gave up 4 bases, with 20 bases separating them. The CDR3 is 15 amino acids. The CDR3 is CATHSGGRGNQPQHF. The CDR3 DNA reads as TGTGCCACCCATAGTGGGGGCAGGGGAAATCAGCCCCAGCATTTT.

The rearrangement uses TRBV3-1 (or the pseudogene TRBV3-2) and TRBJ1-2, with D possibly being TRBD1 (5 bases). The CDR3 length is 15 residues. V was pared by 1 base and J by 4 bases, with 13 bases between. Germline values: CDR1 LGHDT, CDR2 YNNKEL (reference sequence). The CDR3 is CASSQGPGPIYGYTF. The CDR3, as DNA: TGTGCCAGCAGCCAAGGGCCAGGGCCTATCTATGGCTACACCTTC.

This clone is a singleton in its sample. The V and J genes are TRBV7-6 and TRBJ2-1; TRBD2 matches 10 bases. Germline CDR1 reads SGHVS; CDR2 reads FNYEAQ. CDR3 length: 16 residues. The trim removed 8 bases at V and 0 bases at J, leaving 7 bases unmatched. This CDR3 reads CASEPVAGGSYNEQFF. The DNA for the CDR3 is TGTGCCAGCGAGCCGGTAGCGGGGGGCTCCTACAATGAGCAGTTCTTC.

The table lists this clone with a count of one. This chain joins TRBV18 and TRBJ2-2; no reliable D call. The CDR3 is 13 amino acids. Germline V gene sequence: CDR1 KGHSH, CDR2 LQKENI. V lost 0 bases to trimming and J lost 6 bases, with 5 bases between them. The CDR3 is CASSPPESGELFF. CDR3 nucleotide sequence: TGTGCCAGCTCACCACCCGAGTCCGGGGAGCTGTTTTTT.

The chain uses TRBV18 and TRBJ1-6, with D possibly matching TRBD1 (5 bases). The germline gives CDR1 KGHSH, CDR2 LQKENI. The CDR3 runs to 14 residues. Trimming shortened V by 3 bases and J by 8 bases, and 11 bases separated the two germline ends. The CDR3 loop is CASSPGRADSPLHF. DNA for the CDR3: TGTGCCAGCTCACCTGGCAGGGCTGATTCACCCCTCCACTTT.

This chain links TRBV3-1 (or the pseudogene TRBV3-2) with TRBJ2-3, with D unclear. V shed 1 base and J shed 0 bases, with 5 bases lying between them. The germline CDR1 and CDR2 sequences are LGHDT and YNNKEL (reference sequence). CDR3 size: 14 residues. In DNA form, the CDR3 reads TGTGCCAGCAGCCAAGGTACTAGCACAGATACGCAGTATTTT. Translating gives CASSQGTSTDTQYF.

The rearrangement uses TRBV5-1 and TRBJ1-2; no definite D call. V lost 2 bases to trimming and J lost 1 base, with 9 bases between them. This CDR3 contains 14 residues. Germline loops: CDR1 SGHRS, CDR2 YFSETQ. CDR3 in DNA: TGCGCCAGCAGCTTTTCACCAGATAACTATGGCTACACCTTC. Translation gives CASSFSPDNYGYTF.

This clone was seen a single time. J is TRBJ1-1 and V is TRBV3-1 (or the pseudogene TRBV3-2), with TRBD1 matching 9 bases. This CDR3 region has 15 residues. The junction had 7 bases not matched to a gene; V was cut back by 4 bases and J by 4 bases. CDR1 and CDR2 from the germline V gene are LGHDT and YNNKEL (reference sequence). The CDR3 DNA reads TGTGCCAGCAGCCCTACCCTGACAGGGGGCACTGAAGCTTTCTTT. It is translated as CASSPTLTGGTEAFF.

The rearrangement uses TRBV30 and TRBJ1-5; D gene ambiguous. Germline CDR1 reads GTSNPN; CDR2 reads SVGIG (reference sequence). The CDR3 extends over 14 amino acids. V lost 2 bases to trimming and J lost 0 bases, with 8 bases between them. In nucleotides, the CDR3 is TGTGCCTGGAGTAGAGACATTAGCAATCAGCCCCAGCATTTT. Protein product: CAWSRDISNQPQHF.

The J gene is TRBJ2-3, the V gene TRBV18; 8 nucleotides match TRBD2. CDR1 KGHSH and CDR2 LQKENI come from the germline V gene. CDR3 length: 13 amino acids. V was pared by 6 bases and J by 4 bases, with 3 bases of the junction left unmatched. The CDR3 here is CASSPGGSDTQYF. The DNA of the CDR3 is TGTGCCAGCTCTCCGGGGGGGTCAGATACGCAGTATTTT.

This clone was observed a single time. The chain combines TRBV6-5 with TRBJ1-2; maybe TRBD1 (6 bases). Deletions cut 8 bases from V and 8 bases from J, with 21 bases between. This CDR3 spans 14 amino acids. The V gene's germline CDR1 is MNHEY and CDR2 SVGAGI. CDR3 loop: CASRLTGSPSGYTF. CDR3 DNA sequence: TGTGCCAGCCGACTCACAGGGAGCCCTTCGGGCTACACCTTC.

The chain has TRBV29-1 and TRBJ2-1; D is uncertain. The V end lost 7 bases, the J end lost 5 bases, and 9 bases lay between the germline ends. Germline values: CDR1 SQVTM, CDR2 ANQGSEA. CDR3 length: 11 amino acids. CDR3 residues: CSAWANNEQFF. The CDR3 DNA sequence: TGCAGCGCCTGGGCTAACAATGAGCAGTTCTTC.

This chain uses TRBV19 with TRBJ2-7; 7 positions match TRBD2. Per germline, CDR1 LNHDA and CDR2 SQIVND (reference sequence). The CDR3 has 14 amino acids. J gave up 3 bases and V 6 bases, and 8 bases lay outside the gene matches. CDR3 residues: CASRGEGMSYEQYF. DNA of the CDR3: TGTGCCAGTAGAGGGGAGGGAATGAGCTACGAGCAGTACTTC.

The genes are TRBV28 and TRBJ1-2; 7 bases are shared with TRBD1. The germline CDR1 and CDR2 sequences are MDHEN and SYDVKM. CDR3 length equals 16 residues. The V and J ends lost 5 bases and 4 bases, in that order; junction bases with no gene match: 13. The DNA of the CDR3 is TGTGCCAGCAGTGACCGGGACAGCCAATTACTCTATGGCTACACCTTC. Its protein product is CASSDRDSQLLYGYTF.

This sequence joins TRBV7-2 and TRBJ1-5, with D unclear. Trimming shortened V by 6 bases and J by 5 bases, and 8 bases separated the two germline ends. Germline CDR1 and CDR2: SGHTA and FQGNSA. The CDR3 totals 12 residues. CDR3 sequence reads: CASRTGDQPQHF. CDR3 DNA sequence: TGTGCCAGCAGGACGGGAGATCAGCCCCAGCATTTT.

This clone was detected once. This rearrangement joins TRBV7-9 to TRBJ2-6; D remains unclear. Germline CDR1 is SEHNR and CDR2 is FQNEAQ (reference sequence). The CDR3 has 14 amino acids. Trimming removed 5 bases from V and 0 bases from J, with 5 bases in between. This chain's CDR3 is CASSRSSGANVLTF. Here the CDR3 DNA reads TGTGCCAGCAGCCGGAGCTCTGGGGCCAACGTCCTGACTTTC. Variable domain in full (rest from reference TRBV7-9 and TRBJ2-6): DTGVSQNPRHKITKRGQNVTFRCDPISEHNRLYWYRQTLGQGPEFLTYFQNEAQLEKSRLLSDRFSAERPKGSFSTLEIQRTEQGDSAMYLCASSRSSGANVLTFGAGSRLTVL.

This chain links TRBV12-3 or TRBV12-4 with TRBJ1-2, with D maybe TRBD1 (5 bases). The CDR3 sequence is 13 residues long. Trimming removed 4 bases from V and 2 bases from J, with 8 bases in between. CDR3 sequence (DNA): TGTGCCAGCAGTTCGACAGAAAACTATGGCTACACCTTC. The encoded protein is CASSSTENYGYTF.

For the CDR3, the DNA is TGTGCCAGCAGTTGGAGGACAGGGGGCTCCGGGGAGCTGTTTTTT. This encodes CASSWRTGGSGELFF. The V and J genes are TRBV6-5 and TRBJ2-2; 11 bases are a match to TRBD1. The CDR3 loop spans 15 amino acids. Germline lookup yields CDR1 MNHEY and CDR2 SVGAGI. J gave up 6 bases and V 4 bases, and 4 bases lay outside the gene matches.

V gene TRBV7-9 combines with J gene TRBJ2-7; 9 bases align to TRBD1. CDR3 length: 16 residues. The germline V gene encodes CDR1 SEHNR and CDR2 FQNEAQ (reference sequence). V lost 0 bases to trimming and J lost 3 bases; unmatched junction nucleotides: 6. The CDR3 bases are TGTGCCAGCAGCTTAGCACAACAGGGGGCGATCTACGAGCAGTACTTC. This translates into CASSLAQQGAIYEQYF.

This chain joins TRBV6-4 and TRBJ2-1, with 9 bases lining up with TRBD1. Germline V gives CDR1 MRHNA, CDR2 SNTAGT. The CDR3 runs to 19 residues. The trim removed 0 bases at V and 8 bases at J, leaving 17 bases unmatched. The CDR3 spells CASSDSKYLGTGKAHEQFF. For the CDR3, the DNA is TGTGCCAGCAGTGACTCGAAGTATTTGGGGACAGGGAAGGCCCATGAGCAGTTCTTC.